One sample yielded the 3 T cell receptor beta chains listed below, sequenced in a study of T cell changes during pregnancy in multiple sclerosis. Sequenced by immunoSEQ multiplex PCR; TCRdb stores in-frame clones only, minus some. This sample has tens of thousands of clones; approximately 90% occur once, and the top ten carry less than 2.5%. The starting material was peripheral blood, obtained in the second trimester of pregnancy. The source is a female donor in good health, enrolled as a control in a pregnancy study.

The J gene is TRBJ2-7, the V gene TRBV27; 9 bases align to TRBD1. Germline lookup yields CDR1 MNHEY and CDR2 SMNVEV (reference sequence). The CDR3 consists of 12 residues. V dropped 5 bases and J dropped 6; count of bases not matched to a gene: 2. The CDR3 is CASSVTGGEQYF. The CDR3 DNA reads TGTGCCAGCAGTGTGACAGGGGGCGAGCAGTACTTC.

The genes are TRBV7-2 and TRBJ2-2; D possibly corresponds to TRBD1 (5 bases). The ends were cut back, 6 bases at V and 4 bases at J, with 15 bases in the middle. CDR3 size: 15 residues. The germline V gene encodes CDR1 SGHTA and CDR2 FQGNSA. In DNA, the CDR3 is TGTGCCAGCAGGGTGGGGCTCCGAAGCACCGGGGAGCTGTTTTTT. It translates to CASRVGLRSTGELFF.

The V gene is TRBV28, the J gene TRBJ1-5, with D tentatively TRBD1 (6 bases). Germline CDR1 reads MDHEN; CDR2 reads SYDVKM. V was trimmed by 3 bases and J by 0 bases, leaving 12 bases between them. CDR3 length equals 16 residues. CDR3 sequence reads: CASSLRGYTSNQPQHF. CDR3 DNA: TGTGCCAGCAGTTTGAGGGGGTATACTAGCAATCAGCCCCAGCATTTT.